This is a list of T cell receptor beta chains from one sample in a study of T cell repertoires in cytomegalovirus infection. TCRdb re-called the reads through MiXCR, storing one row per CDR3 protein. The table records under 200,000 distinct CDR3 sequences, roughly 20% of them present only once. Their cognate antigens are unknown. Sequenced here: CD8+ T cells from cultured PBMCs, sampled from culture after CMV antigen stimulation. The receptors stem from a human donor in good health (CMV status not recorded). Some clones in this sample may be carry-over from other donors' samples. The CDR3 runs from the conserved cysteine through the conserved F or W. D genes are given only for firm matches. Size is omitted from some rows. Given values are once, few, many or a class for expanded clones.

v_call: TRBV7-6; d_call: .; clone_size: few; j_call: TRBJ1-6; cdr3_aa: CASSPSVKGNSPLHF; cdr3_nt: TGTGCCAGCAGCCCATCTGTAAAGGGTAATTCACCCCTCCACTTT
v_call: TRBV28; d_call: .; clone_size: few; j_call: TRBJ1-1; cdr3_aa: CASSFWGMGTEAFF; cdr3_nt: TGTGCCAGCAGTTTTTGGGGTATGGGCACTGAAGCTTTCTTT
v_call: TRBV6-5; d_call: TRBD1; clone_size: .; j_call: TRBJ1-2; cdr3_aa: CASSYTYRDRGPYGYTF; cdr3_nt: TGTGCCAGCAGTTACACATACCGGGACAGGGGTCCCTATGGCTACACCTTC
v_call: TRBV7-2; d_call: .; clone_size: few; j_call: TRBJ2-3; cdr3_aa: CASSFWADTQYF; cdr3_nt: TGTGCCAGCAGCTTTTGGGCAGATACGCAGTATTTT
v_call: TRBV7-2; d_call: TRBD1; clone_size: few; j_call: TRBJ1-2; cdr3_aa: CASSLRPAGGQTFGYTF; cdr3_nt: TGTGCCAGCAGCCTACGACCCGCGGGGGGACAGACGTTTGGCTACACCTTC
v_call: TRBV6-5; d_call: .; clone_size: few; j_call: TRBJ2-7; cdr3_aa: CASSSERGQGPHEQYF; cdr3_nt: TGTGCCAGCAGTTCCGAACGGGGGCAGGGCCCCCACGAGCAGTACTTC
v_call: TRBV7-8; d_call: TRBD1; clone_size: few; j_call: TRBJ2-3; cdr3_aa: CASSYRRDRADTDTQYF; cdr3_nt: TGTGCCAGCAGCTACCGACGGGACAGGGCGGATACAGATACGCAGTATTTT
v_call: TRBV4-1; d_call: .; clone_size: .; j_call: TRBJ1-5; cdr3_aa: CASSQDPGPGSNQPQHF; cdr3_nt: TGCGCCAGCAGCCAAGACCCAGGTCCAGGAAGCAATCAGCCCCAGCATTTT
v_call: TRBV19; d_call: .; clone_size: .; j_call: TRBJ1-1; cdr3_aa: CASSNGRVDAFF; cdr3_nt: TGTGCCAGTAGTAACGGGAGGGTTGACGCTTTCTTT
v_call: TRBV12-5; d_call: TRBD1; clone_size: few; j_call: TRBJ2-2; cdr3_aa: CAAMGPGQGNTGELFF; cdr3_nt: TGTGCTGCAATGGGACCCGGACAGGGTAACACCGGGGAGCTGTTTTTT
v_call: TRBV7-2; d_call: .; clone_size: .; j_call: TRBJ2-1; cdr3_aa: CASSLRGGGSYSYNEQFF; cdr3_nt: TGTGCCAGCAGCTTAAGGGGAGGGGGCTCATACTCCTACAATGAGCAGTTCTTC
v_call: TRBV12-3/TRBV12-4; d_call: .; clone_size: .; j_call: TRBJ1-1; cdr3_aa: CASSLQEGTEAFF; cdr3_nt: TGTGCCAGCAGTTTACAGGAAGGCACTGAAGCTTTCTTT
v_call: TRBV11-1; d_call: .; clone_size: .; j_call: TRBJ2-5; cdr3_aa: CASSLALEVATQETQYF; cdr3_nt: TGTGCCAGCAGCTTAGCGCTAGAAGTTGCCACGCAAGAGACCCAGTACTTC
v_call: TRBV25-1; d_call: .; clone_size: .; j_call: TRBJ1-6; cdr3_aa: CASSEGRVYSPLHF; cdr3_nt: TGTGCCAGCAGTGAGGGCAGGGTTTATTCACCCCTCCACTTT
v_call: TRBV7-9; d_call: .; clone_size: .; j_call: TRBJ1-2; cdr3_aa: CASSVSGTFYGYTF; cdr3_nt: TGTGCCAGCAGCGTCTCCGGGACATTTTATGGCTACACCTTC
v_call: TRBV12-3/TRBV12-4; d_call: TRBD1; clone_size: few; j_call: TRBJ1-2; cdr3_aa: CASSGSGGAIYGYTF; cdr3_nt: TGTGCCAGCAGTGGGTCAGGGGGAGCCATCTATGGCTACACCTTC
v_call: TRBV3-1; d_call: .; clone_size: .; j_call: TRBJ1-1; cdr3_aa: CASSRPQRGGTEAFF; cdr3_nt: TGTGCCAGCAGCCGACCACAGAGAGGCGGCACTGAAGCTTTCTTT
v_call: TRBV7-2; d_call: .; clone_size: .; j_call: TRBJ1-6; cdr3_aa: CASSLGPYSPLHF; cdr3_nt: TGTGCCAGCAGCTTGGGACCTTATTCACCCCTCCACTTT